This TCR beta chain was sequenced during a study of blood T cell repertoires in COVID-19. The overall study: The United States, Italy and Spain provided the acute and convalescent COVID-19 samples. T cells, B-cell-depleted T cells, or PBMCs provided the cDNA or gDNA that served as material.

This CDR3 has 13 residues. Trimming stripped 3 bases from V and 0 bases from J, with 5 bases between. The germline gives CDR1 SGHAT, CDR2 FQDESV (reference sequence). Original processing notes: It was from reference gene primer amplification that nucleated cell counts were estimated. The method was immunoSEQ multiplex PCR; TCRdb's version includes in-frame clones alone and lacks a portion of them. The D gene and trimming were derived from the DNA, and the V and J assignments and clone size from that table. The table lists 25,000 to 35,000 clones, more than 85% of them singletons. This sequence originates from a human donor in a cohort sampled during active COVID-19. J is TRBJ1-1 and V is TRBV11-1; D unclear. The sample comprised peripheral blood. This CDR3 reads CASSLRVNTEAFF. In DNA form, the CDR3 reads TGTGCCAGCAGCTTGAGGGTGAACACTGAAGCTTTCTTT.